The rows below give T cell receptor beta chains drawn from one sample of a study of shared clonotypes between healthy human individuals. Libraries were prepared by immunoSEQ multiplex PCR; TCRdb keeps only in-frame clonotypes and omits some of them. Among more than 450,000 clones listed, around 74% were seen once. The sequenced material came from PBMCs. These receptors were collected from a woman between 35 and 50 years old in good health. Some clones in this sample may be carry-over from other donors' samples. The CDR3 runs from the conserved cysteine through the conserved F or W. The D gene is left open where the match is weak. Expanded clones are given a class, and other clones once, few, many or no size at all.

NA	TRBJ2-3	NA	TRBV7-9	TGTGCCAGCAGAACAGTGGGTCCCCCATGGAGAGATACGCAGTATTTT	CASRTVGPPWRDTQYF
TRBD2	TRBJ2-1	NA	TRBV9	TGTGCCAGCACGCGAGCGGGAGAAAACTACAATGAGCAGTTCTTC	CASTRAGENYNEQFF
NA	TRBJ1-2	NA	TRBV7-8	TGTGCCAGCAGCTTAGTAGGACTCGAAAGGGGGTTTAACTATGGCTACACCTTC	CASSLVGLERGFNYGYTF
NA	TRBJ2-7	NA	TRBV5-1	TGCGCCAGCAGCTTCGTAGGACAGTTCGTGGGGGAGCAGTACTTC	CASSFVGQFVGEQYF
NA	TRBJ1-5	NA	TRBV2	TGTGCCAGCAGTATGGCAGGGGGCAATCAGCCCCAGCATTTT	CASSMAGGNQPQHF
NA	TRBJ2-1	NA	TRBV28	TGTGCCAGCAGTTCCCCCGCGGGCTCCTTGCCGGTCTTC	CASSSPAGSLPVF
NA	TRBJ2-7	NA	TRBV7-2	TGTGCCAGCAGCCTGGGACGCGAGTACGAGCAGTACTTC	CASSLGREYEQYF
TRBD2	TRBJ2-7	once	TRBV7-3	TGTGCCAGCAGCTTAGGGACTAGCGGTTTCTACGAGCAGTACTTC	CASSLGTSGFYEQYF
NA	TRBJ1-1	once	TRBV7-6	TGTGCCAGCAGCTTAGCGCTTAGAGCAGGGAAAAACACTGAAGCTTTCTTT	CASSLALRAGKNTEAFF
TRBD1	TRBJ2-2	NA	TRBV7-6	TGTGCCAGCAGCTTAGTGGGGACAGACACCGGGGAGCTGTTTTTT	CASSLVGTDTGELFF
TRBD2	TRBJ2-3	NA	TRBV27	TGTGCCAGCACCGGGGGGGATACGCAGTATTTT	CASTGGDTQYF
TRBD2	TRBJ2-7	NA	TRBV7-2	TGTGCCAGCAGCTTAACTAGCGGGAGGTACGAGCAGTACTTC	CASSLTSGRYEQYF
TRBD1	TRBJ2-2	NA	TRBV11-3	TGTGCCAGCAGCTTATCCGCGGACAGGCTAGACACCGGGGAGCTGTTTTTT	CASSLSADRLDTGELFF
TRBD2	TRBJ2-3	NA	TRBV6-5	TGTGCCAGCAGGGAACTAGCGGGGTTCACAGATACGCAGTATTTT	CASRELAGFTDTQYF
NA	TRBJ2-5	NA	TRBV5-4	TGTGCCAGCAGCCTCAGGGAGCGGGAGACCCAGTACTTC	CASSLRERETQYF
TRBD2	TRBJ2-1	few	TRBV9	TGTGCCAGCAGCCCAGGGACTAGCGGGATCCCTAGCTCCTACAATGAGCAGTTCTTC	CASSPGTSGIPSSYNEQFF